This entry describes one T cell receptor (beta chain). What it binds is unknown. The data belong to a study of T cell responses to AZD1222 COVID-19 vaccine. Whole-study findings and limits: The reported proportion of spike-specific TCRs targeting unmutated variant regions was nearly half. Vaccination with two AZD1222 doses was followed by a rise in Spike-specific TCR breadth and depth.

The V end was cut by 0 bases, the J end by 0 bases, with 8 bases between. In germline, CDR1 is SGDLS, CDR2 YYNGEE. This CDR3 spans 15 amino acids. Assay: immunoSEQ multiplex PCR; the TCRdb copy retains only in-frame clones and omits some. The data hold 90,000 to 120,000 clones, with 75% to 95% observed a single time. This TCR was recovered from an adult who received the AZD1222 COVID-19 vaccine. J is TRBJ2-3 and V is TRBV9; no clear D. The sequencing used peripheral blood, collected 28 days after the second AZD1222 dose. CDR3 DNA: TGTGCCAGCAGCGTAGGGTGGGGAAGCACAGATACGCAGTATTTT. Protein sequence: CASSVGWGSTDTQYF.